Presented here are 30 T cell receptor beta chains from one specimen sequenced in a study of cytomegalovirus exposure and HLA in healthy donors. With 60 Vbeta and 13 Jbeta primers, the PCR was carried out. Sequencing was performed with immunoSEQ multiplex PCR; in TCRdb, only in-frame clones are kept and a portion is missing. The table records 37,000 or so clones, 74% of them present only once. Source material: PBMCs. The receptors shown here come from a man in his thirties or forties in good health and CMV-seronegative.

The gene calls are TRBV4-2 and TRBJ2-7; tentative D call: TRBD1 (6 bases). In germline, CDR1 is LGHNA, CDR2 YNFKEQ. This CDR3 comprises 13 residues. The ends were cut back, 3 bases at V and 4 bases at J, with 10 bases in the middle. CDR3 sequence reads: CASSQDRRYEQYF. The CDR3 coding sequence is TGTGCCAGCAGCCAGGACAGAAGGTACGAGCAGTACTTC.

The chain has TRBV29-1 and TRBJ1-1; 10 bases fit TRBD1. With V trimmed by 6 bases and J by 5 bases, 3 bases remained unmatched. The CDR3 has 12 amino acids. Germline V gives CDR1 SQVTM, CDR2 ANQGSEA. Here the CDR3 DNA reads TGCAGCGTGACAGGGGGCCGGACTGAAGCTTTCTTT. Translating it yields CSVTGGRTEAFF.

This clone was seen more than once but under ten times. The rearrangement joins TRBV5-8 to TRBJ1-5, with D hard to call. In germline, CDR1 is SGHTS, CDR2 YDEGEE. This CDR3 comprises 13 residues. The V end lost 0 bases, the J end lost 5 bases, and 6 bases lay between the germline ends. In DNA form, the CDR3 reads TGTGCCAGCAGCTTGGGGCTCGATCAGCCCCAGCATTTT. Protein: CASSLGLDQPQHF.

The gene calls are TRBV19 and TRBJ1-2, with 9 bases aligning to TRBD1. Germline CDR1 LNHDA, CDR2 SQIVND (reference sequence). This CDR3 has 16 residues. V shed 5 bases and J 4 bases; nucleotides not matched to a gene: 11. CDR3 region: CASSPGTGIGGYGYTF. The DNA of the CDR3 is TGTGCCAGTAGTCCCGGGACAGGGATCGGGGGCTATGGCTACACCTTC.

CDR3 sequence: CASTGTQGTHTEAFF. CDR3 DNA sequence: TGCGCCAGCACCGGGACACAAGGAACTCACACTGAAGCTTTCTTT. The rearrangement links TRBV5-1 to TRBJ1-1, with a weak D call TRBD1 (6 bases). The V end lost 6 bases, the J end lost 3 bases, and 18 bases lay between the germline ends. Germline CDR1 is SGHRS and CDR2 is YFSETQ. There are 15 residues in the CDR3.

This chain joins TRBV27 and TRBJ2-7, with D possibly being TRBD1 (6 bases). V lost 3 bases to trimming and J lost 3 bases, with 15 bases between them. The CDR3 has 15 amino acids. Germline V gene sequence: CDR1 MNHEY, CDR2 SMNVEV (reference sequence). DNA of the CDR3: TGTGCCAGCAGTTTTAAGGGGACACCAGGCTACGAGCAGTACTTC. Its protein product is CASSFKGTPGYEQYF.

Concerning this clone itself: At one end, the junction sequence differs from germline, possibly due to a read error. Other DNA sequences in this specimen translate into the identical CDR3. This chain connects TRBV6-5 to TRBJ1-2; 7 bases are a match to TRBD1. There are 13 residues in the CDR3. Germline assignment: CDR1 MNHEY and CDR2 SVGAGI. The CDR3 here is CASSQGQNYGYTF. In DNA form, the CDR3 reads TGTGCCAGCAGCCAGGGACAGAACTATGGCTACACTTTC.

The chain is built from TRBV30 and TRBJ1-2, with TRBD1 matching 11 bases. V trimming: 3 bases; J trimming: 2 bases; junction bases outside the gene matches: 8. Germline V gives CDR1 GTSNPN, CDR2 SVGIG (reference sequence). The CDR3 covers 16 residues. Here the CDR3 reads CAWRKDRTGGNYGYTF. The CDR3 DNA is TGTGCCTGGAGGAAGGACCGGACAGGGGGCAACTATGGCTACACCTTC.

The chain couples TRBV30 to TRBJ2-7; 8 bases align to TRBD1. J lost 1 base, V lost 1 base, and 9 bases had no gene match. The CDR3 contains 16 residues. Germline CDR1 and CDR2: GTSNPN and SVGIG (reference sequence). The CDR3: CAWSGQGARRSYEQYF. CDR3 bases: TGTGCCTGGAGTGGGCAGGGGGCGCGGAGGTCCTACGAGCAGTACTTC. Full variable domain (missing parts from reference TRBV30 and TRBJ2-7): SQTIHQWPATLVQPVGSPLSLECTVEGTSNPNLYWYRQAAGRGLQLLFYSVGIGQISSEVPQNLSASRPQDRQFILSSKKLLLSDSGFYLCAWSGQGARRSYEQYFGPGTRLTVT.

The chain combines TRBV6-7 with TRBJ1-5, with 8 bases fitting TRBD1. TRBV6-7 is assigned to the ORF class and has an uncertain function. The CDR3 loop spans 17 amino acids. V shed 2 bases and J 8 bases; nucleotides not matched to a gene: 14. The CDR3 coding sequence is TGTGCCAGCAGTTACCCCTTTAGACAGGGGAGAAGCGAGCCCCAGCATTTT. It is translated as CASSYPFRQGRSEPQHF.

This rearrangement joins TRBV4-2 to TRBJ1-2; D gene ambiguous. The CDR3 has 14 residues. V lost 0 bases to trimming and J lost 8 bases, with 13 bases between them. Germline V gives CDR1 LGHNA, CDR2 YNFKEQ. The CDR3: CASSQEAATLGYTF. The CDR3 region has the DNA TGTGCCAGCAGCCAAGAGGCGGCAACGTTAGGCTACACCTTC.

J is TRBJ2-2 and V is TRBV19, with TRBD1 as a possible D gene (6 bases). Germline lookup yields CDR1 LNHDA and CDR2 SQIVND (reference sequence). V was shortened by 8 bases and J by 1 base, with 11 bases between the two germline ends. CDR3 length equals 14 residues. The CDR3 nucleotides read TGTGCCAGTTGGGGGCTTCGGAACACCGGGGAGCTGTTTTTT. It yields the protein CASWGLRNTGELFF.

This clone came up a few times. The J gene is TRBJ2-7, the V gene TRBV7-9; tentative D call: TRBD1 (6 bases). Germline loops: CDR1 SEHNR, CDR2 FQNEAQ (reference sequence). The ends were cut back, 4 bases at V and 0 bases at J, with 10 bases in the middle. The CDR3 sequence is 14 residues long. CDR3 residues: CASSSGHLSYEQYF. The CDR3 DNA reads TGTGCCAGCAGCTCGGGACATCTCTCCTACGAGCAGTACTTC.

V and J are TRBV5-6 and TRBJ1-5; D is undetermined. V dropped 4 bases and J dropped 4 bases, with 21 bases sitting between them. The CDR3 runs 17 residues. From germline, CDR1 is SGHDT and CDR2 YYEEEE. The CDR3 DNA is TGTGCCAGCAGCATCTTCGTTGGAGGGTCAACGAATCAGCCCCAGCATTTT. It codes for CASSIFVGGSTNQPQHF.

J is TRBJ1-5 and V is TRBV2; TRBD1 aligns across 7 bases. The CDR3 consists of 15 residues. Trimming at V came to 2 bases and at J to 2 bases, leaving 3 bases not matched to a gene. Germline assignment: CDR1 SNHLY and CDR2 FYNNEI. Here the CDR3 reads CASSEWGQRNQPQHF. The CDR3 region has the DNA TGTGCCAGCAGTGAATGGGGACAGCGCAATCAGCCCCAGCATTTT.

This sequence joins TRBV10-2 and TRBJ2-1, with 8 bases identical to TRBD2. The CDR3 runs 14 residues. Per germline, CDR1 WSHSY and CDR2 SAAADI. V shed 7 bases, J shed 11 bases, and the junction held 13 bases outside the gene matches. The CDR3, as DNA: TGCGCCAGCACCGACGCGGGACTAGATATGCAGCAGTTCTTC. Residues: CASTDAGLDMQQFF.

The chain is built from TRBV11-2 and TRBJ2-3; TRBD2 agrees at 13 bases. The CDR3 length is 16 residues. The J segment lost 9 bases and the V segment lost 3 bases, leaving 9 bases of the junction unmatched. Germline CDR1 reads SGHAT; CDR2 reads FQNNGV. The CDR3 DNA reads as TGTGCCAGCAGCTTTCGGACTAGCGGGGGAGGGGAGACGCAGTATTTT. Protein sequence: CASSFRTSGGGETQYF.

The chain recombines TRBV10-3 with TRBJ1-1; D may be TRBD1 (6 bases). The CDR3 is 15 residues long. The germline gives CDR1 ENHRY, CDR2 SYGVKD. V was shortened by 0 bases and J by 1 base, with 9 bases between the two germline ends. The CDR3, as DNA: TGTGCCATCAGTGAGTCGGGACACGGGAACACTGAAGCTTTCTTT. Its translation: CAISESGHGNTEAFF.

This clone was picked up a small number of times. The chain couples TRBV4-1 to TRBJ1-1; D unclear. The CDR3 extends over 18 amino acids. V was cut by 4 bases and J by 2 bases, with 23 bases left in between. Germline V gene sequence: CDR1 MGHRA, CDR2 YSYEKL. CDR3 loop: CASSPQSSTGRLNTEAFF. The CDR3, as DNA: TGCGCCAGCAGCCCGCAATCGTCCACGGGGAGGCTTAACACTGAAGCTTTCTTT.

The CDR3 DNA sequence: TGTGCCAGTAGCCCACAATTGACTAACTATGGCTACACCTTC. Its translation: CASSPQLTNYGYTF. The chain recombines TRBV19 with TRBJ1-2; D unclear. V dropped 6 bases and J dropped 0 bases, with 11 bases sitting between them. Germline CDR1 is LNHDA and CDR2 is SQIVND (reference sequence). The CDR3 is 14 amino acids.

The chain carries TRBV5-1 and TRBJ2-2, with a weak D call TRBD2 (6 bases). This CDR3 has 16 amino acids. V was pared by 3 bases and J by 0 bases, with 12 bases between. CDR1 and CDR2 (germline): SGHRS, YFSETQ. Here the CDR3 reads CASSSASVPNTGELFF. The CDR3 DNA sequence: TGCGCCAGCAGCTCGGCTAGCGTCCCGAACACCGGGGAGCTGTTTTTT.

The rearrangement uses TRBV5-1 and TRBJ2-7, with TRBD1 matching over 8 bases. The CDR3 runs 15 residues. V was pared by 3 bases and J by 2 bases, with 7 bases of the junction left unmatched. The germline V gene has CDR1 SGHRS and CDR2 YFSETQ. The CDR3 spells CASSYSRTGPYEQYF. CDR3 nucleotide sequence: TGCGCCAGCAGCTATTCGCGGACAGGGCCCTACGAGCAGTACTTC. The whole variable domain, filled in from reference TRBV5-1 and TRBJ2-7, reads KAGVTQTPRYLIKTRGQQVTLSCSPISGHRSVSWYQQTPGQGLQFLFEYFSETQRNKGNFPGRFSGRQFSNSRSEMNVSTLELGDSALYLCASSYSRTGPYEQYFGPGTRLTVT.

The chain joins TRBV6-4 to TRBJ1-1; 7 nucleotides align to TRBD1. Trimming at V came to 6 bases and at J to 4 bases, leaving 5 bases not matched to a gene. The CDR3 totals 13 residues. Per the germline V gene, CDR1 is MRHNA and CDR2 is SNTAGT. For the CDR3, the DNA is TGTGCCAGCAGCAAGACAGGGACCACTGAAGCTTTCTTT. Translation: CASSKTGTTEAFF.

V gene TRBV15 combines with J gene TRBJ2-5; possible D gene TRBD2, 6 bases. Near its end, the DNA agrees better with TRBJ2-7, so the J call may be wrong. Germline V gene data show CDR1 as LNHNV and CDR2 as YYDKDF (reference sequence). The CDR3 spans 14 residues. CDR3 sequence: CATSRDQEGSEQYF. CDR3 sequence (DNA): TGTGCCACCAGCAGAGATCAGGAGGGTAGCGAGCAGTACTTC.

The V and J genes are TRBV7-6 and TRBJ2-3, with TRBD2 matching over 8 bases. Germline CDR1 and CDR2: SGHVS and FNYEAQ. V gave up 5 bases and J gave up 2 bases; unmatched junction bases: 6. The CDR3 is 15 amino acids. The CDR3 protein is CASSGSGGPTDTQYF. In DNA form, the CDR3 reads TGTGCCAGCAGCGGAAGCGGGGGCCCCACAGATACGCAGTATTTT.

A few counts support this clone. The chain recombines TRBV6-5 with TRBJ1-1; 9 nucleotides match TRBD1. From germline, CDR1 is MNHEY and CDR2 SVGAGI. With V trimmed by 5 bases and J by 4 bases, 5 bases remained unmatched. CDR3 length: 14 residues. The CDR3 DNA is TGTGCCAGCAGTAGAGGACAGGGGTTCACTGAAGCTTTCTTT. This gives the protein CASSRGQGFTEAFF.

The CDR3 nucleotides read TGTGCCAGCAGTCGCGGGGGGGGGAGCTCCTACAATGAGCAGTTCTTC. It translates to CASSRGGGSSYNEQFF. This sequence joins TRBV27 and TRBJ2-1; TRBD2 matches 9 bases. Germline V gene sequence: CDR1 MNHEY, CDR2 SMNVEV (reference sequence). The CDR3 sequence is 16 residues long. Germline trimming cut 5 bases from V and 0 bases from J; bases unmatched to any gene: 5.

The chain recombines TRBV9 with TRBJ1-2, with D unclear. The CDR3 runs to 16 residues. V was clipped by 3 bases and J by 2 bases, with 17 bases between them. Germline V lookup: CDR1 SGDLS, CDR2 YYNGEE. CDR3 DNA: TGTGCCAGCAGCGCGCAGACGAGGGTTCGGAACTATGGCTACACCTTC. It codes for CASSAQTRVRNYGYTF.

The sample holds one count of this clone. The rearrangement links TRBV19 to TRBJ2-7, with 7 nucleotides matching TRBD1. V dropped 6 bases and J dropped 6; count of bases not matched to a gene: 8. CDR1 LNHDA and CDR2 SQIVND come from the germline V gene (reference sequence). The CDR3 is made up of 13 amino acids. The chain's CDR3 is CASRSTGVGEQYF. The DNA of the CDR3 is TGTGCCAGTAGATCCACAGGGGTGGGCGAGCAGTACTTC.

The rearrangement links TRBV6-5 to TRBJ2-1, with D perhaps matching TRBD1 (5 bases). Trimming pared 8 bases from V and 3 bases from J, leaving 11 bases between. The CDR3 is made up of 13 amino acids. Germline V gives CDR1 MNHEY, CDR2 SVGAGI. The CDR3 region is CASGAGFYNEQFF. CDR3 nucleotide sequence: TGTGCCAGCGGGGCAGGATTCTACAATGAGCAGTTCTTC.